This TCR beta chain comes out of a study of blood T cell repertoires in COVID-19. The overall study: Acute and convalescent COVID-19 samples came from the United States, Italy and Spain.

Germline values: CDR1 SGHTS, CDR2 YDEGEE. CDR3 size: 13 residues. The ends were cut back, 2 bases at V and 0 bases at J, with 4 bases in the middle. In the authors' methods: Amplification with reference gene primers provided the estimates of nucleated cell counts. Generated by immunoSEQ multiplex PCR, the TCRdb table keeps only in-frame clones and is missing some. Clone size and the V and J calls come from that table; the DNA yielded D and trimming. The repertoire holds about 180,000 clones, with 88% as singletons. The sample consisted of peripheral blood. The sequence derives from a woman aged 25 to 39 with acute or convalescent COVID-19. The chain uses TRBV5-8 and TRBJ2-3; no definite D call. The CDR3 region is CASSFSSTDTQYF. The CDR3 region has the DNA TGTGCCAGCAGCTTCTCTAGCACAGATACGCAGTATTTT.